This TCR beta chain originates from a study of cytomegalovirus exposure and HLA in healthy donors. Vbeta (60) and Jbeta (13) primers were used in the PCR. Generated by immunoSEQ multiplex PCR, the TCRdb table keeps only in-frame clones and is missing some. The table includes approximately 160,000 clones, over 70% detected once. In the case of this clone: Its antigen is not known.

Germline V gene sequence: CDR1 MNHEY, CDR2 SMNVEV (reference sequence). The CDR3 is made up of 15 amino acids. Trimming took 6 bases from V and 4 from J; bases not matched to a gene: 5. Findings of the study overall: Generally TCR sequences proved uncommon, though certain public TCRs appeared in numerous donors.

The source material was PBMCs. The rearrangement uses TRBV27 and TRBJ2-1; 11 nucleotides align to TRBD1. The clonotype comes from a woman aged 25-40 years in good health and CMV-seropositive. The CDR3 region has the DNA TGTGCCAGCAGCCCGGGACAGGGGGGTTACAATGAGCAGTTCTTC. Translated, it gives CASSPGQGGYNEQFF.